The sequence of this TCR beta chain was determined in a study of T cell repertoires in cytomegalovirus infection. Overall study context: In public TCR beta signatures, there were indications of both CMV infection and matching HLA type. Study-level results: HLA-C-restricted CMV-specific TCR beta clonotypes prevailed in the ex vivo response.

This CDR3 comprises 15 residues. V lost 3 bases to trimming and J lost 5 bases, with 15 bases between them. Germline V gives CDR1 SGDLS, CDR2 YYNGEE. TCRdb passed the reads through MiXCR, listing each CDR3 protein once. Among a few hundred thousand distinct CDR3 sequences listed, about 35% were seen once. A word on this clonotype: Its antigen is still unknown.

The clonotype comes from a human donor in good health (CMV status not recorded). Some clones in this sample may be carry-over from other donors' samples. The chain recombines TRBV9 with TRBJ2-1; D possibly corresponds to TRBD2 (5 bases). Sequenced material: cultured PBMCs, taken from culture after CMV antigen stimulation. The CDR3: CASSASGEGHNEQFF. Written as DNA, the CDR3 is TGTGCCAGCAGCGCATCAGGAGAGGGCCACAATGAGCAGTTCTTC.